The 4 T cell receptor beta chains in this list originate from one sample, sequenced in a study of shared clonotypes between healthy human individuals (dated by TCRdb to the early 2020s). The library was built by means of the immunoSEQ multiplex PCR assay. TCRdb took this table from immuneACCESS and kept in-frame rearrangements with V and J called. Such tables lack part of the clones; where checked against another copy, unresolved V genes explain under half of the gap, and the rest is unexplained. The sample data list fewer than 1.8 million clones, and 98% of these were observed just once. The ten largest clones add up to roughly 0.36% of the sample. What was sequenced was naive CD4+ T cells sorted from blood. The cell subset or site tag for this specimen amounts to: CD45RA+ positively selected. The receptors were sampled from a man aged 25-40 years in good health.

On this clone: Sequence at one end of the junction differs from germline and may be a read error. The J gene is TRBJ2-7, the V gene TRBV6-5; D might be TRBD1 or TRBD2, each matching 5 bases. CDR3 length: 13 amino acids. In germline, CDR1 is MNHEY, CDR2 SVGAGI. The CDR3 DNA reads as TGCGCCGTGAGGGACCCGACACGAAGGGAGCAGTACTTC. Encoded protein: CAVRDPTRREQYF.

Regarding this clone: This same CDR3 is encoded by further DNA sequences in the sample. The V call is TRBV9, the J call TRBJ2-1; TRBD2 aligns across 9 bases. The length of the CDR3 is 15 residues. V shed 4 bases and J 0 bases; nucleotides not matched to a gene: 2. Per germline, CDR1 SGDLS and CDR2 YYNGEE. CDR3 region: CASSPREGSYNEQFF. The CDR3 DNA sequence: TGTGCCAGCAGCCCGCGGGAGGGCTCCTACAATGAGCAGTTCTTC.

The chain is built from TRBV10-1 and TRBJ2-2; the match to TRBD1 covers 7 bases. CDR3 length: 15 amino acids. V shed 3 bases and J 4 bases; nucleotides not matched to a gene: 5. Per the germline V gene, CDR1 is WNHNN and CDR2 is SYGVQD (reference sequence). For the CDR3, the DNA is TGCGCCAGCAGTGACCGGGACAGAATCACCGGGGAGCTGTTTTTT. Protein: CASSDRDRITGELFF.

This sequence joins TRBV7-2 and TRBJ2-7; 7 bases are shared with TRBD1. After removal of 3 bases from V and 3 bases from J, the junction contained 11 bases not matched to a gene. This CDR3 region has 16 residues. Looked up from germline, CDR1 is SGHTA and CDR2 is FQGNSA. The CDR3 sequence is CASSFFPKGAYYEQYF. In nucleotides, the CDR3 is TGTGCCAGCAGCTTCTTCCCGAAGGGGGCCTACTACGAGCAGTACTTC.